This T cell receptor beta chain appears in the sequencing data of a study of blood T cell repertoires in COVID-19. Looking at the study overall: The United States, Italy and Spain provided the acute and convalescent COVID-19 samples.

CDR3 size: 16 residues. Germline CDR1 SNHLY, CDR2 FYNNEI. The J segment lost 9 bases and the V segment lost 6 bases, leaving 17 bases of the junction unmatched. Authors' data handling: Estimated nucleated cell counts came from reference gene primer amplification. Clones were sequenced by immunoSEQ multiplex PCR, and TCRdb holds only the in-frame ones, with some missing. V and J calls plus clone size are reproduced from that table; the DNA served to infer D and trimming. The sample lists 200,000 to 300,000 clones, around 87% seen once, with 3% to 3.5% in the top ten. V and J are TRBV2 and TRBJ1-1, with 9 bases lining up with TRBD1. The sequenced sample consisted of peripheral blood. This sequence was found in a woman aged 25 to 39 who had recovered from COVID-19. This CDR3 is CASSEQGARLNLKAFF. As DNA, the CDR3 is TGTGCCAGCAGCGAACAGGGGGCGCGGTTAAATTTGAAAGCTTTCTTT.